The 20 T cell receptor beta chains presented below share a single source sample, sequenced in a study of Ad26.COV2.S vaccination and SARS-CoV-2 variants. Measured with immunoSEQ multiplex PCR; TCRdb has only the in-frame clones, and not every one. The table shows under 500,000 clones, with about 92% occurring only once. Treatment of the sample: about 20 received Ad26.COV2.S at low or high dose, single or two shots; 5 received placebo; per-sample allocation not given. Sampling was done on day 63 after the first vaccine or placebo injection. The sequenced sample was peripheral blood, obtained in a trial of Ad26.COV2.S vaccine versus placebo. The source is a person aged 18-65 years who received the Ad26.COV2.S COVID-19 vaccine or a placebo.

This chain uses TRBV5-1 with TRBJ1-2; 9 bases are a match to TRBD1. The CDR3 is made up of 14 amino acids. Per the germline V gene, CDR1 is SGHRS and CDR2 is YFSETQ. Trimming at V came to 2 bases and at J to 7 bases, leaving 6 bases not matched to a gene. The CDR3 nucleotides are TGCGCCAGCAGCTTCGTGACAGGGGGTTCTGGCTACACCTTC. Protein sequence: CASSFVTGGSGYTF.

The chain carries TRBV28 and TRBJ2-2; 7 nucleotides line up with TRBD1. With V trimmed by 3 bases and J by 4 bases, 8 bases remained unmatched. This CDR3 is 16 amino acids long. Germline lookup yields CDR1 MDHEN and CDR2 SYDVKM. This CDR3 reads CASSFPSPGGTGELFF. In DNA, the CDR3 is TGTGCCAGCAGTTTCCCTTCTCCAGGGGGCACCGGGGAGCTGTTTTTT.

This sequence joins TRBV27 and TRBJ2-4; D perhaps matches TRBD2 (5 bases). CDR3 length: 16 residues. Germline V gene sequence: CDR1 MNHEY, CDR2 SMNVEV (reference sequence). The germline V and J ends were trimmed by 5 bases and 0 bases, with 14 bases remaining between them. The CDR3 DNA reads TGTGCCAGCAGTCCGGACCGGGGAACAGCCAAAAACATTCAGTACTTC. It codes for CASSPDRGTAKNIQYF.

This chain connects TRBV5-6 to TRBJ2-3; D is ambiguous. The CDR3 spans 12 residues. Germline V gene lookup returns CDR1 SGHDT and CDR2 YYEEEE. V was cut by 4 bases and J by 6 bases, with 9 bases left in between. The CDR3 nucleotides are TGTGCCAGCAGCCCTTCGTCGGATACGCAGTATTTT. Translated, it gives CASSPSSDTQYF.

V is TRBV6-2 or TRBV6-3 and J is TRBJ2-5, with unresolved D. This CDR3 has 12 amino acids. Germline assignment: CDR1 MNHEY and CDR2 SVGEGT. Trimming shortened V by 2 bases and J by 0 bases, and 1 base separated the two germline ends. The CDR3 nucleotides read TGTGCCAGCAGTTACGACCAAGAGACCCAGTACTTC. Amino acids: CASSYDQETQYF.

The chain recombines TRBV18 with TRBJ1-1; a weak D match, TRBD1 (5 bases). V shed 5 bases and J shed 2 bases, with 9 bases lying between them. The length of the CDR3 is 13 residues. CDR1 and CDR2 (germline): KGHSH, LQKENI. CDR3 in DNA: TGTGCCAGCTCAAGGGACCTTAACACTGAAGCTTTCTTT. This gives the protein CASSRDLNTEAFF. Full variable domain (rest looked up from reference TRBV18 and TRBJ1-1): NAGVMQNPRHLVRRRGQEARLRCSPMKGHSHVYWYRQLPEEGLKFMVYLQKENIIDESGMPKERFSAEFPKEGPSILRIQQVVRGDSAAYFCASSRDLNTEAFFGQGTRLTVV.

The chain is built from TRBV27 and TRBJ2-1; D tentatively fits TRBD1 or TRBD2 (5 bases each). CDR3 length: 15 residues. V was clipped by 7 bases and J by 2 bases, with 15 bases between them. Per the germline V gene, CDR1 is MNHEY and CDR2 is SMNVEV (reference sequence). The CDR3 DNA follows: TGTGCCAGCATATCCGGGACCGAGACCTACAATGAGCAGTTCTTC. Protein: CASISGTETYNEQFF.

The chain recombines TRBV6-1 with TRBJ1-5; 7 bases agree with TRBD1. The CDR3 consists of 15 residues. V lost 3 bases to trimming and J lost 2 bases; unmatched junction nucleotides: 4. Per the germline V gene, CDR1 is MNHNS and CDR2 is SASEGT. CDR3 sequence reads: CASSDPGGGNQPQHF. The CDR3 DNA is TGTGCCAGCAGTGACCCAGGGGGAGGCAATCAGCCCCAGCATTTT.

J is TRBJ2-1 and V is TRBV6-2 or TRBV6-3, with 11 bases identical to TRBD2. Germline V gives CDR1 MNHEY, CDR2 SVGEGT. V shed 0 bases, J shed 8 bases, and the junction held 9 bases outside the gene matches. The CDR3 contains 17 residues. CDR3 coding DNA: TGTGCCAGCAGTTACTCGATTGCTAGCGGGGGGTCGGATGAGCAGTTCTTC. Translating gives CASSYSIASGGSDEQFF.

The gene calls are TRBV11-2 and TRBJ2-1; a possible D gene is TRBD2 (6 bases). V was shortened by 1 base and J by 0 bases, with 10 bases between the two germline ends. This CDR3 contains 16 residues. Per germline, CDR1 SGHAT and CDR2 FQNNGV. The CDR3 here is CASSLARGSSYNEQFF. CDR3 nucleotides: TGTGCCAGCAGCTTAGCCCGGGGGAGCTCCTACAATGAGCAGTTCTTC.

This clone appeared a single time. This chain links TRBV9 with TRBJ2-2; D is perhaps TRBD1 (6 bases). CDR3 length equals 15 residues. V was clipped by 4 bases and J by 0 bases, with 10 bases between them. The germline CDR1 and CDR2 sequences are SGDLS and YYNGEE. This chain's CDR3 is CASSRTDSNTGELFF. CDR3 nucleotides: TGTGCCAGCAGCCGGACAGACTCGAACACCGGGGAGCTGTTTTTT.

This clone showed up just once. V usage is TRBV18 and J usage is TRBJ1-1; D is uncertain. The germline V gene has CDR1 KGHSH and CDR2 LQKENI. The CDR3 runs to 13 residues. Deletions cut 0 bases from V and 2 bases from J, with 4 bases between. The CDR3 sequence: CASSPPPNTEAFF. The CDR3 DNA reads TGTGCCAGCTCACCACCGCCCAACACTGAAGCTTTCTTT. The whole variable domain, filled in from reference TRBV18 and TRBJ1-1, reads NAGVMQNPRHLVRRRGQEARLRCSPMKGHSHVYWYRQLPEEGLKFMVYLQKENIIDESGMPKERFSAEFPKEGPSILRIQQVVRGDSAAYFCASSPPPNTEAFFGQGTRLTVV.

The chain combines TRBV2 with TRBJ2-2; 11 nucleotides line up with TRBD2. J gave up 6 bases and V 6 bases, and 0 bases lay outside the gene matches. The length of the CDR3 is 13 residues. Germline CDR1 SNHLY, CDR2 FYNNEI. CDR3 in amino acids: CASRTSGAGELFF. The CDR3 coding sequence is TGTGCCAGCAGGACTAGCGGGGCCGGGGAGCTGTTTTTT.

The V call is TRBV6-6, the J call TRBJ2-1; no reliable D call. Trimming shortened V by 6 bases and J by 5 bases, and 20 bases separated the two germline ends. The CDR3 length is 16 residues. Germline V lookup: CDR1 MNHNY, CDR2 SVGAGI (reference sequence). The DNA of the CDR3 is TGTGCCAGCAGAGCCCCTGGGTTTTGGGTGAACAATGAGCAGTTCTTC. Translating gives CASRAPGFWVNNEQFF.

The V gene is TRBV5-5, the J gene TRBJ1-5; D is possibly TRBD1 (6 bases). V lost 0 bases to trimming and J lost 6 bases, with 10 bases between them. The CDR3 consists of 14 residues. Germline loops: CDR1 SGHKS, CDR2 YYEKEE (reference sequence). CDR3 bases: TGTGCCAGCAGCTTGGAGGCAGGGGCTCAGCCCCAGCATTTT. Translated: CASSLEAGAQPQHF. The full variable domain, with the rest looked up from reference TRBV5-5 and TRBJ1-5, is DAGVTQSPTHLIKTRGQQVTLRCSPISGHKSVSWYQQVLGQGPQFIFQYYEKEERGRGNFPDRFSARQFPNYSSELNVNALLLGDSALYLCASSLEAGAQPQHFGDGTRLSIL.

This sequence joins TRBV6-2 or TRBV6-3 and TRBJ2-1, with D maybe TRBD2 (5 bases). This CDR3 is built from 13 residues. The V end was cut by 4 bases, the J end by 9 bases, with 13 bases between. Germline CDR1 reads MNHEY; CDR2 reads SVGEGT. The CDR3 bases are TGTGCCAGCAGTTTCGGAGGTATCGGTGAGCAGTTCTTC. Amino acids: CASSFGGIGEQFF.

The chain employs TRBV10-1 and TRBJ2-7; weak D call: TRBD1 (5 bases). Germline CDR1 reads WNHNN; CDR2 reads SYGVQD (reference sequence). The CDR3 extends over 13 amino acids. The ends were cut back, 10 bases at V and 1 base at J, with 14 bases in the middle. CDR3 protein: CANLTASSYEQYF. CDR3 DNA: TGCGCCAACTTGACAGCCTCTTCCTACGAGCAGTACTTC.

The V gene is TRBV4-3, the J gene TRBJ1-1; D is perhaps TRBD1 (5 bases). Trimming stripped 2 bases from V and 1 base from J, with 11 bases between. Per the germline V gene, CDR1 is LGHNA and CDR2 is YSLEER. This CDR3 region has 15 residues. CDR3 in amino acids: CASSQNDRPNTEAFF. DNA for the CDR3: TGCGCCAGCAGCCAAAACGACAGACCGAACACTGAAGCTTTCTTT.

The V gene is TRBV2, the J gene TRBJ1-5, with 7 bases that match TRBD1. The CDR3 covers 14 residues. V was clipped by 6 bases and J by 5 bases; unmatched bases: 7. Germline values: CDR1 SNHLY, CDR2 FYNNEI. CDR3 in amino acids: CASSLQGTDQPQHF. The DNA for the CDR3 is TGTGCCAGCAGCCTACAGGGGACCGATCAGCCCCAGCATTTT.

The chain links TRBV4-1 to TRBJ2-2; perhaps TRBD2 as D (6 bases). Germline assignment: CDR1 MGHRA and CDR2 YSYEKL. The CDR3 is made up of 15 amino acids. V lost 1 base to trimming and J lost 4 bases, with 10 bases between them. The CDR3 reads CASSQVRSGTGELFF. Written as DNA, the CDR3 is TGCGCCAGCAGCCAAGTACGTAGCGGCACCGGGGAGCTGTTTTTT.